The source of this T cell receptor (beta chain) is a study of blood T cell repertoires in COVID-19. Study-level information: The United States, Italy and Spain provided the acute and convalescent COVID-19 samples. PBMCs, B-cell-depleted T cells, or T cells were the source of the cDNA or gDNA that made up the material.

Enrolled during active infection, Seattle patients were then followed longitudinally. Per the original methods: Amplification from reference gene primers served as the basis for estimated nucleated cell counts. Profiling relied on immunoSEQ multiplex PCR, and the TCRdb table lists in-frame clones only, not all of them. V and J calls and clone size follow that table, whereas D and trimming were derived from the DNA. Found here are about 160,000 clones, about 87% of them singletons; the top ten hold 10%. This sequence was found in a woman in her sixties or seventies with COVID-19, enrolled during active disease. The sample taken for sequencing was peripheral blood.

The CDR3 sequence is CASSLASGPRGGELFF. In nucleotides, the CDR3 is TGTGCCAGCAGCTTAGCTAGCGGACCTCGGGGCGGGGAGCTGTTTTTT. J is TRBJ2-2 and V is TRBV7-7, with a weak D call TRBD2 (6 bases). Germline V gives CDR1 SSHAT, CDR2 FNYEAQ (reference sequence). CDR3 length: 16 residues. With 0 bases removed from V and 7 bases from J, the gap between germline ends came to 15 bases.